The sample holds a few counts of the clone carrying this T cell receptor (beta chain). Antigen unknown. The data derive from a study of T-cell memory formation after mild COVID-19. As for the study in general: TCR clustering was largely donor specific.

Study-wide findings and caveats: Day 37-peaking second-wave clones had unconfirmed SARS-CoV-2 specificity. Pre-infection memory contained some responding clones, which suggested that cross-reactive memory had joined.

Constant-segment-primed 5'RACE gave TCR alpha and TCR beta cDNA libraries with sample barcodes and UMIs. TCRdb redid the calling of the 5' RACE reads with MiXCR, one entry per CDR3 protein. This table holds some 600,000 distinct CDR3 sequences, roughly a sixth found once. Germline CDR1 is KGHDR and CDR2 is SFDVKD. The CDR3 is 14 residues long. Trimming removed 2 bases at V and 4 bases at J, with 10 bases between. The chain carries TRBV24-1 and TRBJ2-5, with D possibly matching TRBD1 (6 bases). This TCR came from an adult woman who had mild COVID-19 (a few samples of this study predate the infection). Cell type and time point are not known. The sequenced sample consisted of PBMCs or a T cell subset sorted from them (not recorded which). The CDR3 region has the DNA TGTGCCACCAGTGATTCATGGACAGCAGAGACCCAGTACTTC. It codes for CATSDSWTAETQYF.